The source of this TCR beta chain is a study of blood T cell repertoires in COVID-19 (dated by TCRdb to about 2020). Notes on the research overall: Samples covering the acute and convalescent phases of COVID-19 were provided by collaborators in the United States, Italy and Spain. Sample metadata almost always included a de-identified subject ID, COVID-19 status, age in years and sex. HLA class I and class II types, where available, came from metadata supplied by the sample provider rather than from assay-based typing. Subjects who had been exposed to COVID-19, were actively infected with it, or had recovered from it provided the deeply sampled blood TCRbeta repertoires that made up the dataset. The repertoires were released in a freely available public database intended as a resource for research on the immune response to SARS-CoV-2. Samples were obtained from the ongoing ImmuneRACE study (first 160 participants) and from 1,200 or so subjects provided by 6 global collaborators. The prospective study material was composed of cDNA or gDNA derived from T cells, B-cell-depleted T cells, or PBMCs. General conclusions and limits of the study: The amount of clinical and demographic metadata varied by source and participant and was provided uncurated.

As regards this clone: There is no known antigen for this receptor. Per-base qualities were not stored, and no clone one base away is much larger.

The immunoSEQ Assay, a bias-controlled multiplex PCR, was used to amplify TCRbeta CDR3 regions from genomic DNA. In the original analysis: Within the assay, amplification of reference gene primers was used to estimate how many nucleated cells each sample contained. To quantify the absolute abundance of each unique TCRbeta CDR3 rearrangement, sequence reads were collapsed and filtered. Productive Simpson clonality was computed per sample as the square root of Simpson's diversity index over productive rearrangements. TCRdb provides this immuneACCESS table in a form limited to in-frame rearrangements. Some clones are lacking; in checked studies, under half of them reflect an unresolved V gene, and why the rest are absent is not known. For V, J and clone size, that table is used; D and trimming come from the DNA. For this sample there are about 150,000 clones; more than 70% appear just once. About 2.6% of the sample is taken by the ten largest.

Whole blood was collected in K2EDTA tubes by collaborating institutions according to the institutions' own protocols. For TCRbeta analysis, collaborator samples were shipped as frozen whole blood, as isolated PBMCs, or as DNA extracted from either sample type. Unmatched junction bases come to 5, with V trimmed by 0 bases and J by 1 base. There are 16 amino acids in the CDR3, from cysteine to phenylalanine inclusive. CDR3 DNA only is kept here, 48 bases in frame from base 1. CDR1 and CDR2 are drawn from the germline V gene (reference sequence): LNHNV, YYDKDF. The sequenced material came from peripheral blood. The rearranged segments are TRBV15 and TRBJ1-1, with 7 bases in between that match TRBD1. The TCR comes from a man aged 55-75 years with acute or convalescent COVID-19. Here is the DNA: TGTGCCACCAGCAGAGATAGGGGGCCCCCGAACACTGAAGCTTTCTTT. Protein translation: CATSRDRGPPNTEAFF.